This T cell receptor beta chain was identified in a study of blood T cell repertoires in COVID-19. Measured with immunoSEQ multiplex PCR; TCRdb has only the in-frame clones, and not every one. This sample yields around 59,000 clones, of which about nine tenths are seen a single time; around 1.5% belongs to the top ten. The CDR3 consists of 15 residues. Looked up from germline, CDR1 is SGHVS and CDR2 is FNYEAQ. The germline V and J ends were trimmed by 5 bases and 5 bases, with 16 bases remaining between them. The sample was peripheral blood. This receptor was obtained from a man between 60 and 75 years old with acute or convalescent COVID-19. This chain links TRBV7-6 with TRBJ1-5, with D possibly being TRBD1 (6 bases). CDR3 loop: CASSLQDRRDQPQHF. CDR3 bases: TGTGCCAGCAGCCTTCAGGACAGACGGGATCAGCCCCAGCATTTT.